The 9 T cell receptor beta chains in this list originate from one sample, sequenced in a study of PD-1 blockade in mismatch repair-deficient tumors. Here immunoSEQ multiplex PCR was the method, and the copy in TCRdb shows in-frame clones only, minus some. The table has roughly 45,000 clones, around 77% seen once. The specimen comprised PBMCs, sampled before pembrolizumab treatment. Source of these receptors: an adult with mismatch repair-deficient cancer.

The chain recombines TRBV7-9 with TRBJ2-7, with D hard to call. The CDR3 consists of 14 residues. CDR1 and CDR2 from the germline V gene are SEHNR and FQNEAQ (reference sequence). V was shortened by 0 bases and J by 6 bases, with 12 bases between the two germline ends. The CDR3 sequence: CASSLAERAGEQYF. In DNA, the CDR3 is TGTGCCAGCAGCTTAGCGGAAAGGGCTGGCGAGCAGTACTTC.

This CDR3 reads CACPTETYEQYF. CDR3 DNA sequence: TGTGCCTGTCCGACAGAAACCTACGAGCAGTACTTC. This sequence joins TRBV30 and TRBJ2-7, with D perhaps matching TRBD1 (5 bases). Germline loops: CDR1 GTSNPN, CDR2 SVGIG (reference sequence). Trimming left V 6 bases short and J 2 bases short, with 11 bases between. There are 12 residues in the CDR3.

The chain uses TRBV30 and TRBJ2-3, with TRBD1 as a possible D gene (6 bases). The CDR3 contains 15 residues. Germline CDR1 and CDR2: GTSNPN and SVGIG (reference sequence). Trimming removed 0 bases from V and 2 bases from J, with 12 bases in between. The CDR3 here is CAWSVGVGATDTQYF. In DNA, the CDR3 is TGTGCCTGGAGTGTAGGGGTGGGGGCCACAGATACGCAGTATTTT.

The chain joins TRBV7-2 to TRBJ1-2; the match to TRBD1 covers 11 bases. The V gene end was trimmed by 5 bases and the J gene end by 6 bases; junction bases not matched to a gene: 11. CDR3 size: 16 residues. CDR1 and CDR2 from the germline V gene are SGHTA and FQGNSA. The DNA for the CDR3 is TGTGCCAGCAGCCCCGGACAGGGGGCAGGGAAAAATGGCTACACCTTC. Its protein product is CASSPGQGAGKNGYTF.

The chain carries TRBV6-5 and TRBJ1-1, with 8 bases that match TRBD1. From germline, CDR1 is MNHEY and CDR2 SVGAGI. The CDR3 is 14 amino acids. The trim removed 6 bases at V and 1 base at J, leaving 4 bases unmatched. CDR3 DNA: TGTGCCAGCAGGGCGGGACAGGCGAACACTGAAGCTTTCTTT. Translation gives CASRAGQANTEAFF.

The rearrangement joins TRBV11-2 to TRBJ2-7; TRBD2 is a possible D gene (5 bases). V lost 5 bases, J lost 0 bases, and 17 bases lay in between. The germline CDR1 and CDR2 sequences are SGHAT and FQNNGV. The CDR3 is 16 amino acids. CDR3 coding DNA: TGTGCCAGCAGCCCTATATCGAGGGTAAGCTCCTACGAGCAGTACTTC. The encoded protein is CASSPISRVSSYEQYF.

V is TRBV9 and J is TRBJ2-2; 9 bases are a match to TRBD1. Trimming removed 0 bases from V and 1 base from J; junction bases left unmatched: 10. Looked up from germline, CDR1 is SGDLS and CDR2 is YYNGEE. The CDR3 has 19 amino acids. CDR3 region: CASSVAEGGDRVNTGELFF. In nucleotides, the CDR3 is TGTGCCAGCAGCGTAGCAGAGGGGGGGGACAGGGTGAACACCGGGGAGCTGTTTTTT.

The chain carries TRBV6-1 and TRBJ2-6; D is possibly TRBD1 (7 bases). From germline, CDR1 is MNHNS and CDR2 SASEGT. V lost 6 bases to trimming and J lost 2 bases, with 11 bases between them. The length of the CDR3 is 15 residues. Written as DNA, the CDR3 is TGTGCCAGCAGCCCCAGGGGGGCTGGGGCCAACGTCCTGACTTTC. Protein product: CASSPRGAGANVLTF.

The genes are TRBV7-2 and TRBJ1-2; D gene unclear. Trimming pared 1 base from V and 6 bases from J, leaving 6 bases between. The CDR3 totals 12 residues. Germline V gene data show CDR1 as SGHTA and CDR2 as FQGNSA. The CDR3 protein is CASSLVRDGYTF. The CDR3, as DNA: TGTGCCAGCAGCTTAGTAAGGGATGGCTACACCTTC.